A single sample is the source of the 17 T cell receptor beta chains below, sequenced in a study of tumor-infiltrating lymphocytes in oesophageal squamous cell carcinoma. TCRdb itself ran the PCR reads through MiXCR, one entry per CDR3 protein. The table has more than 9,500 distinct CDR3 sequences, about 55% seen once. The source material was esophageal tumor tissue. These receptors all come from a female donor with esophageal squamous cell carcinoma.

About this clonotype itself: Since a much larger clone is just one base distant, this may be a read error. The rearrangement joins TRBV12-3 or TRBV12-4 to TRBJ2-4; D is possibly TRBD1 (6 bases). The J call may be wrong; the DNA end is better matched by TRBJ2-7. The CDR3 has 14 amino acids. The CDR3 is CASSLGGPRDEQYF. DNA of the CDR3: TGTGCCAGCAGTTTAGGGGGGCCGAGGGACGAGCAGTACTTC.

At least ten counts were recorded for this clonotype. The chain joins TRBV28 to TRBJ2-2; D is undetermined. CDR3 length: 15 amino acids. V gave up 6 bases and J gave up 4 bases, with 15 bases separating them. CDR1 is MDHEN and CDR2 is SYDVKM in the germline V gene. The CDR3 nucleotides are TGTGCCAGCAGGGCCCGGGCAGCGATCACCGGGGAGCTGTTTTTT. As protein: CASRARAAITGELFF.

The rearrangement links TRBV7-2 to TRBJ2-3; no clear D gene. With 1 base removed from V and 3 bases from J, the gap between germline ends came to 17 bases. The CDR3 has 17 residues. CDR1 and CDR2 from the germline V gene are SGHTA and FQGNSA. CDR3 protein: CASSLEWQAGVTDTQYF. CDR3 coding DNA: TGTGCCAGCAGCTTAGAATGGCAGGCAGGTGTTACAGATACGCAGTATTTT.

By its share, this clonotype is medium-sized (0.01 to 0.1%). CDR3 in DNA: TGTGCCACCAGTGATTTCCGATCTGGGGCCAACGTCCTGACTTTC. Protein: CATSDFRSGANVLTF. The chain carries TRBV24-1 and TRBJ2-6; no clear D. V was pared by 1 base and J by 1 base, with 4 bases between. This CDR3 region has 15 residues. The V gene's germline CDR1 is KGHDR and CDR2 SFDVKD.

This clonotype has only a few counts. This rearrangement joins TRBV7-2 to TRBJ2-6; D remains ambiguous. CDR3 length: 14 residues. Per germline, CDR1 SGHTA and CDR2 FQGNSA. Between the trimmed V and J ends, which lost 2 bases and 2 bases, there was a span of 4 bases. The CDR3 spells CASSLIAGANVLTF. CDR3 in DNA: TGTGCCAGCAGCTTAATCGCTGGGGCCAACGTCCTGACTTTC.

The gene calls are TRBV28 and TRBJ2-7; maybe TRBD2 (5 bases). The J call may not be correct, given that the DNA end is closer to TRBJ2-5. The CDR3 runs to 13 residues. Looked up from germline, CDR1 is MDHEN and CDR2 is SYDVKM. In DNA, the CDR3 is TGTGCCAGCAGTTCGGGATCCCAAGAGACCCAGTACTTC. Amino acids: CASSSGSQETQYF.

This clonotype has ten or more counts. J is TRBJ1-3 and V is TRBV9; TRBD1 matches at 7 bases. V shed 4 bases and J 0 bases; nucleotides not matched to a gene: 7. The germline V gene has CDR1 SGDLS and CDR2 YYNGEE. The CDR3 is 16 residues long. CDR3 residues: CASSKRGQSSGNTIYF. The CDR3 nucleotides read TGTGCCAGCAGCAAACGGGGACAGAGCTCTGGAAACACCATATATTTT.

In this sample, this clonotype turned up many times. The chain is built from TRBV28 and TRBJ1-2, with 7 bases fitting TRBD1. Trimming removed 5 bases from V and 4 bases from J; junction bases left unmatched: 13. The CDR3 has 16 amino acids. Germline V gene lookup returns CDR1 MDHEN and CDR2 SYDVKM. The CDR3 is CASSLPKQGIGYGYTF. CDR3 nucleotide sequence: TGTGCCAGCAGTCTTCCTAAACAGGGGATTGGCTATGGCTACACCTTC.

V usage is TRBV6-1 and J usage is TRBJ2-7; 12 nucleotides line up with TRBD2. The CDR3 sequence is 16 residues long. Germline V gene sequence: CDR1 MNHNS, CDR2 SASEGT. The J segment lost 7 bases and the V segment lost 6 bases, leaving 13 bases of the junction unmatched. In nucleotides, the CDR3 is TGTGCCAGCAGCCGTACTAGCGGGAGGCAGTACAATGAGCAGTACTTC. It yields the protein CASSRTSGRQYNEQYF.

V and J are TRBV7-9 and TRBJ1-1; TRBD1 might be the D (5 bases). Germline V gene sequence: CDR1 SEHNR, CDR2 FQNEAQ (reference sequence). Trimming left V 11 bases short and J 4 bases short, with 17 bases between. The CDR3 is 13 amino acids. The CDR3 spells CAGIGEFGTEAFF. The DNA of the CDR3 is TGTGCCGGGATAGGGGAGTTCGGCACTGAAGCTTTCTTT.

The chain has TRBV6-8 and TRBJ1-4; D is perhaps TRBD1 (6 bases). CDR3 length: 15 residues. Germline-derived CDR1 and CDR2 are MNHGY and SAAAGT. Trimming cost V 3 bases and J 4 bases, with 12 bases left between them. CDR3: CASSYFRGHNEKLFF. CDR3 nucleotide sequence: TGTGCCAGCAGTTATTTTAGGGGACATAATGAAAAACTGTTTTTT.

The CDR3 DNA reads as TGTGCCAGCAGAATCTTTAGCGGGGGGTTTAATGAGCAGTTCTTC. It translates to CASRIFSGGFNEQFF. J is TRBJ2-1 and V is TRBV12-3 or TRBV12-4, with 10 bases matching TRBD2. This CDR3 comprises 15 residues. With 6 bases clipped from V and 7 bases from J, the junction kept 9 bases outside the gene matches.

The gene calls are TRBV6-1 and TRBJ2-2; TRBD2 matches 8 bases. V trimming: 8 bases; J trimming: 7 bases; junction bases outside the gene matches: 15. CDR1 is MNHNS and CDR2 is SASEGT in the germline V gene. This CDR3 region has 16 residues. Here the CDR3 DNA reads TGTGCCAGCGCGAAGCGGGGGCAGGGTCTGGTCGGGGAGCTGTTTTTT. Encoded protein: CASAKRGQGLVGELFF.

This chain joins TRBV7-4 and TRBJ2-3, with TRBD2 matching 7 bases. Germline-derived CDR1 and CDR2 are SGHVT and SQSDAQ. This CDR3 comprises 17 residues. V dropped 3 bases and J dropped 2; count of bases not matched to a gene: 11. CDR3 coding DNA: TGTGCCAGCAGCTTGGGGTTCAGAGCGGGGCTCACAGATACGCAGTATTTT. It translates to CASSLGFRAGLTDTQYF. Combining the CDR3 with reference TRBV7-4 and TRBJ2-3 gives the whole variable domain GAGVSQSPRYKVAKRGRDVALRCDSISGHVTLYWYRQTLGQGSEVLTYSQSDAQRDKSGRPSGRFSAERPERSVSTLKIQRTEQGDSAVYLCASSLGFRAGLTDTQYFGPGTRLTVL.

Ten or more counts support this clonotype. V is TRBV27 and J is TRBJ2-7; 14 bases match TRBD2. The V and J ends lost 7 bases and 7 bases, in that order; junction bases with no gene match: 12. This CDR3 region has 16 residues. Germline V lookup: CDR1 MNHEY, CDR2 SMNVEV (reference sequence). The CDR3 loop is CASTGTSGSYLNEQYF. For the CDR3, the DNA is TGTGCCAGCACCGGGACTAGCGGGAGTTACCTCAATGAGCAGTACTTC.

The chain couples TRBV6-5 to TRBJ2-5, with 9 bases that match TRBD2. The last part of the DNA fits TRBJ2-1 better; the J call may be wrong. The CDR3 has 15 amino acids. Germline loops: CDR1 MNHEY, CDR2 SVGAGI. CDR3 sequence reads: CASSSTSGWYNEQFF. The DNA of the CDR3 is TGTGCCAGCAGTTCTACTAGCGGGTGGTACAATGAGCAGTTCTTC.

The V gene is TRBV6-5, the J gene TRBJ2-7; 15 bases align to TRBD2. The DNA end is a closer match to TRBJ2-5, so the J assignment may be wrong. Germline V gene data show CDR1 as MNHEY and CDR2 as SVGAGI. CDR3 length: 17 residues. This CDR3 is CASSYGLAGGPVETQYF. The CDR3 coding sequence is TGTGCCAGCAGTTACGGACTAGCGGGAGGGCCTGTTGAGACCCAGTACTTC.